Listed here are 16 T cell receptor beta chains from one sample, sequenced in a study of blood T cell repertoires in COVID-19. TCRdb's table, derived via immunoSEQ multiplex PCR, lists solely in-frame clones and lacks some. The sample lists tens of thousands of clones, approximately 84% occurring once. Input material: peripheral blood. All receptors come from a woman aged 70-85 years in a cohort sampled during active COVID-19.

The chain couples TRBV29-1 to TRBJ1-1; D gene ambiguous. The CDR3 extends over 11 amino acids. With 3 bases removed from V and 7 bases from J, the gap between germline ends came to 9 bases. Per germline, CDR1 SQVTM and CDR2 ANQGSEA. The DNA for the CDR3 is TGCAGCGTTGAGTTTATGCGTGAAGCTTTCTTT. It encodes CSVEFMREAFF. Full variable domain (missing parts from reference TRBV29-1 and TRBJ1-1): SAVISQKPSRDICQRGTSLTIQCQVDSQVTMMFWYRQQPGQSLTLIATANQGSEATYESGFVIDKFPISRPNLTFSTLTVSNMSPEDSSIYLCSVEFMREAFFGQGTRLTVV.

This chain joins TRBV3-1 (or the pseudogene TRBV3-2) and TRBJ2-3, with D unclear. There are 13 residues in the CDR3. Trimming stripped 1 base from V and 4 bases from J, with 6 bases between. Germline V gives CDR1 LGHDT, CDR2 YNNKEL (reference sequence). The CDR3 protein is CASSQGLPDTQYF. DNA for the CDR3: TGTGCCAGCAGCCAAGGCCTACCAGATACGCAGTATTTT.

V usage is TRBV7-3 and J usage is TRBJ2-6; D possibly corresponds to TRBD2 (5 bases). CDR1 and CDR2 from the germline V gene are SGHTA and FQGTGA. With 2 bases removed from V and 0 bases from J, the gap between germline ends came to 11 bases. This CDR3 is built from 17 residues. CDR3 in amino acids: CASSLEGLGSGANVLTF. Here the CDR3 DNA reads TGTGCCAGCAGCTTAGAAGGACTGGGCTCTGGGGCCAACGTCCTGACTTTC.

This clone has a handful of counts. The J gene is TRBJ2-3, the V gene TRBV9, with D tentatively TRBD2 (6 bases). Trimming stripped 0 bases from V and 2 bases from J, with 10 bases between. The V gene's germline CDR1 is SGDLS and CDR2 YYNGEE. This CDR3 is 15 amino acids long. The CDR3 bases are TGTGCCAGCAGCGTAGGTCAGGGACTCACAGATACGCAGTATTTT. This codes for CASSVGQGLTDTQYF.

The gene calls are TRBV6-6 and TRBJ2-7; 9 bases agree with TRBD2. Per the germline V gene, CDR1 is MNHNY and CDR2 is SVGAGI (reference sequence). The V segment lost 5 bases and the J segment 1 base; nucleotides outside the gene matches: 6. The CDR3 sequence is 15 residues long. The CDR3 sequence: CASSPSGAPSYEQYF. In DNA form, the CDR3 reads TGTGCCAGCAGTCCTAGCGGGGCCCCTTCCTACGAGCAGTACTTC.

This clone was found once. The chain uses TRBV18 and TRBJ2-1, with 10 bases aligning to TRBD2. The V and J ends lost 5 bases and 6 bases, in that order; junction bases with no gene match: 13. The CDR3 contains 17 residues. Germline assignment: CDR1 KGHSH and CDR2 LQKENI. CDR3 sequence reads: CASSAAGAASGSNEQFF. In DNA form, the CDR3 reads TGTGCCAGCTCAGCTGCAGGGGCGGCTAGCGGGAGCAATGAGCAGTTCTTC. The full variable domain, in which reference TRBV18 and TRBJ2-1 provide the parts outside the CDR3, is NAGVMQNPRHLVRRRGQEARLRCSPMKGHSHVYWYRQLPEEGLKFMVYLQKENIIDESGMPKERFSAEFPKEGPSILRIQQVVRGDSAAYFCASSAAGAASGSNEQFFGPGTRLTVL.

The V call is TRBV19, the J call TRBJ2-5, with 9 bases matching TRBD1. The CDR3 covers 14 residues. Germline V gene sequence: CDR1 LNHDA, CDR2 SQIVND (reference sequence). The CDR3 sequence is CSTRGTGSYETQYF. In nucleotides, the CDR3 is TGTAGCACCCGGGGGACAGGGTCTTATGAGACCCAGTACTTC.

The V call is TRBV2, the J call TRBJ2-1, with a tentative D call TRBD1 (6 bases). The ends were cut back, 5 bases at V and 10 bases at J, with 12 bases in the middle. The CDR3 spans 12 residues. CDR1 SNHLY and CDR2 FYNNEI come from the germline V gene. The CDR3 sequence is CASSYDRWEQFF. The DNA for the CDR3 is TGTGCCAGCAGTTATGACAGGTGGGAGCAGTTCTTC.

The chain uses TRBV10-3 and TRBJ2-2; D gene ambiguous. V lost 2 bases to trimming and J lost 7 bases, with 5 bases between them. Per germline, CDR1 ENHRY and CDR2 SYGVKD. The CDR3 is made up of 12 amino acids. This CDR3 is CAISEGVGELFF. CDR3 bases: TGTGCCATCAGTGAGGGAGTCGGGGAGCTGTTTTTT.

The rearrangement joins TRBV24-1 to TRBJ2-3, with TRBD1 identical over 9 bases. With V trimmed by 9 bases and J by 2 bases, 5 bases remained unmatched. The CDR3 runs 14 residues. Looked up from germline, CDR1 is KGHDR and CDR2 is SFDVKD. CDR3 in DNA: TGTGCCACCGGGGACAGGGTCCTCACAGATACGCAGTATTTT. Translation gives CATGDRVLTDTQYF.

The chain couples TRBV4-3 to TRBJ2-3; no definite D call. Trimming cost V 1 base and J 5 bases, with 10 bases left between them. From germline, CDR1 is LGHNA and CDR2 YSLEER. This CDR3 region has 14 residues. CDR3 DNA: TGCGCCAGCAGCCAAGGACACTTTGGAGATACGCAGTATTTT. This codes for CASSQGHFGDTQYF.

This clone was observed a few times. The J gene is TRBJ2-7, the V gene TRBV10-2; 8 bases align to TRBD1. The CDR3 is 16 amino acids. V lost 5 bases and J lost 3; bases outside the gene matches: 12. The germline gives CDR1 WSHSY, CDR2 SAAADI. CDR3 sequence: CASSYPARGQGYEQYF. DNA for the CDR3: TGCGCCAGCAGTTATCCCGCCAGGGGGCAAGGCTACGAGCAGTACTTC.

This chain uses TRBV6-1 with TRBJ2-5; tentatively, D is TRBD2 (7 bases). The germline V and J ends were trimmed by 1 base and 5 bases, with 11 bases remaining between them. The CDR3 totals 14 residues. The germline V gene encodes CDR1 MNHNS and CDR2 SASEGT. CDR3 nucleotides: TGTGCCAGCAGTGAAGGGGGGGGCCGGGAGACCCAGTACTTC. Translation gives CASSEGGGRETQYF.

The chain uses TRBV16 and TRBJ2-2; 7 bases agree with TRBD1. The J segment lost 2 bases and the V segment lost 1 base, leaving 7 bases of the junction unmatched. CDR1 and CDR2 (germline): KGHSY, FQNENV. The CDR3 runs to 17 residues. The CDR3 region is CASSQLGQGVNTGELFF. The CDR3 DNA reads TGTGCCAGCAGCCAATTGGGGCAGGGGGTTAACACCGGGGAGCTGTTTTTT.

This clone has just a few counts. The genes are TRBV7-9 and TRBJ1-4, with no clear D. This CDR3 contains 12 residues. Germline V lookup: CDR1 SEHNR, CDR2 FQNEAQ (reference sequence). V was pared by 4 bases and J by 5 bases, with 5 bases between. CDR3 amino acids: CASSSRNEKLFF. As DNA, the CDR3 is TGTGCCAGCAGCTCCAGAAATGAAAAACTGTTTTTT.

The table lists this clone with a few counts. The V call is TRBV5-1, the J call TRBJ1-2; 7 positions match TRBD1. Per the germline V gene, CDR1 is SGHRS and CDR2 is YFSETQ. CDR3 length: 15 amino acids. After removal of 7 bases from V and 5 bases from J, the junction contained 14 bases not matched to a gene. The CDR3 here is CASHPSPGQLYGYTF. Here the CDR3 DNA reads TGCGCCAGCCACCCAAGTCCGGGACAGCTGTATGGCTACACCTTC.